The T cell receptor (beta chain) under discussion was sequenced for a study of OX40 agonist ivuxolimab in advanced cancers. Study-wide context: The costimulatory receptor OX40 (CD134) was targeted by ivuxolimab, a fully human IgG2 agonistic monoclonal antibody. A male proportion of roughly 80% and a mean age of 60 years, ranging from about 23 to 90, were recorded for the dose-escalation cohort. Patients were allowed to have had prior anti-PD-1, anti-PD-L1 or anti-CTLA-4 therapy, and roughly 40% of the dose-escalation patients had previously received checkpoint inhibitors. The monotherapy dose-escalation portion (N ≈ 57 patients) of the phase I ivuxolimab trial is reported in the paper. Of the roughly 54 patients in dose escalation, some 20 had hepatocellular carcinoma, about 15 had melanoma, 9 had renal cell carcinoma and 9 had head and neck cancer. Three dose-escalation patients achieved partial responses, one with hepatocellular carcinoma and two with cutaneous melanoma. The purpose of peripheral TCRbeta sequencing was to test whether ivuxolimab changed TCR sequence diversity and led to clonal T-cell expansion. Intravenous ivuxolimab was administered to patients every 2 weeks at six dose levels: 0.01, 0.1, 0.3, 1.5, 3 and 10 mg/kg. What the authors observed across the whole study: Low levels of normalized T-cell clonal expansion were also seen in some patients who did not respond. On average, CD8+ T cells showed more expanded clones than CD4+ T cells after ivuxolimab. In the 0.1-3.0 mg/kg groups, partial responders were among the patients with the lowest normalized peripheral clonal expansion, particularly in CD8+ T cells. The antigen specificity of the peripheral T cells that underwent clonal expansion was not determined. At doses of 0.1 to 3.0 mg/kg, clonal expansion of both CD4+ and CD8+ blood T cells was observed from baseline to week 6.

Genomic DNA was isolated from the sorted cells so that the TCRbeta CDR3 region could be sequenced. The immunoSEQ Assay was used for sequencing of TCRbeta CDR3 regions. TCRdb limited this immuneACCESS table to in-frame rearrangements with V and J called. A share of clones is missing; checked studies link under half to unresolved V genes, and the rest is unexplained. The sample table records roughly 67,000 clones; more than 85% of these occur just once. Together, the top ten hold around an eighth of the sample. There are 13 amino acids in the CDR3, from cysteine to phenylalanine inclusive. The sequence is cut down to CDR3 DNA, 39 bases in frame from base 1. V sheds 3 bases and J sheds 3 bases, leaving 7 bases between their ends. From a lookup of the germline V gene (reference sequence), CDR1 and CDR2 are LNHDA and SQIVND. Patients with autoimmune disease history or receiving systemic immunosuppression were excluded from the trial. In every dose cohort, peripheral blood was drawn for TCR sequencing at baseline, cycle 4 day 1, and cycle 7 day 1. Samples were obtained from an open-label, multicenter, first-in-human phase I dose-escalation trial of ivuxolimab. Adults with locally advanced or metastatic head and neck squamous cell, hepatocellular, melanoma or renal cell carcinoma were enrolled in the trial. Before TCR sequencing, CD4+ T cells and CD8+ T cells were sorted from peripheral blood as separate populations.

With respect to this clone: The target of this receptor is not known. Within one base of it there is no much larger clone, and no base qualities were kept.

The sequences come from CD4+ or CD8+ T cells sorted from blood, collected in a trial of the OX40 agonist ivuxolimab. The clonotype originates from an adult with an advanced solid tumor such as melanoma, head and neck, liver or kidney cancer. The sequence is built from TRBV19 and TRBJ2-3; the D gene identity is not certain. The CDR3 region: CASSILGTDTQYF. The DNA is TGTGCCAGTAGTATTTTGGGGACAGATACGCAGTATTTT.